These T cell receptor beta chains were read from a single sample in a study of control samples from healthy donors and cancer patients. The repertoire was sequenced with immunoSEQ multiplex PCR; TCRdb's copy has only in-frame clones and lacks some. The table shows 95,000 to 100,000 clones, with around 80% occurring only once. Material: blood. The origin of the receptors is a man in his sixties in good health. CDR3s leave out the opening cysteine and the closing phenylalanine or tryptophan. The order of the fields is V gene, CDR3 protein.

TRBV6-5 ASSYYSGKDNEQF
TRBV6-6 ASRPGTGGNEQF
TRBV5-8 ASSLEQGDYSNQPQH
TRBV30 AWRAGGFINEQF
TRBV6-5 ASSYSAGGTGELF
TRBV19 ASSVNPGLAVGSTDTQY
TRBV5-6 ASSRPYPTESSYEQY
TRBV12-5 ASGPDSKETQY
TRBV29-1 SVEEGEGYT
TRBV5-1 ASSARGGRGAF
TRBV15 ATSRDLQIYTEAF
TRBV15 ATPHRGNTGELF
TRBV15 ATSLKRGGREIEKLF
TRBV6-5 ASSYSSPNFRELF
TRBV7-7 ASSTGLAGGAETQY
TRBV6-2/TRBV6-3 ASSYRARANTPWEQYGYT
TRBV11-3 ASSARGSRTDTQY
TRBV15 ATSRGQGANTGELF
TRBV24-1 ATQMAGLDTGELF
TRBV7-8 ASSFLDEQY
TRBV6-1 ASSESFSQTYGYT
TRBV11-2 ASVTPYSYEQY
TRBV19 ASSPGTGYAYEQY
TRBV28 ASSGWARDTGELF
TRBV18 ASSVTENTGELF
TRBV7-3 ASSSFLTGGTEAF
TRBV18 ASSPIQGSTEAF
TRBV5-4 ASSDGFAGQGQETQY
TRBV4-1 ASSQELAVWSDTQY
TRBV7-8 ASSLASGGGDTDTQY
TRBV28 ASSDSTGMNTEAF
TRBV30 AWSLGPIYEQY
TRBV11-2 ASSLVGLQETQY
TRBV19 ASSSKSGSPREQY
TRBV4-1 ASSQGGQGAQPQH
TRBV12-3/TRBV12-4 ASSFGTGLGYT
TRBV27 ASSLMGAYEQY
TRBV4-1 ASSQGIRDNEQF
TRBV21-1 ASSKKGQDQPQH
TRBV7-2 ASSLVGGIARTDTQY
TRBV12-5 ASGLVAGGGTGELF
TRBV30 AWSFTGGTGNTIY
TRBV3-1/TRBV3-2 ASSQWRALF
TRBV7-9 ASSVGNRMNTEAF
TRBV19 ASSSRGTRGPNEQF
TRBV29-1 SVETDLANTGELF
TRBV2 ASSVRGSYEQY
TRBV6-1 ASSETTSGSNEQF
TRBV5-1 ASSLRDMNTEAF
TRBV4-1 ASSLPTGVRGSPLH
TRBV5-1 ASSFGTSRTDTQY
TRBV5-1 ASSYGGGDPTNYGYT
TRBV9 ASSVGATRDREEQY
TRBV3-1/TRBV3-2 ASSQSQETQY
TRBV9 ASSSQGGAQETQY
TRBV9 ASTLGLATYNEQF
TRBV28 ASSNRGGRETQY